The 32 T cell receptor beta chains listed next were all sequenced from one sample in a study of shared clonotypes between healthy human individuals. The protocol was immunoSEQ multiplex PCR, while the TCRdb copy is restricted to in-frame clones and leaves out a portion. Of about 590,000 clones detected, around 95% appear once; the ten largest clones hold 0.11%. CD45RO negativity and positive selection for CCR7 defined naive CD8 cells, a population that excluded terminally differentiated effector memory CD45RA+ cells. The sample comprised naive CD8+ T cells sorted from blood. Source of these receptors: a woman aged 25 to 39 in good health.

The chain recombines TRBV28 with TRBJ2-3, with 15 bases matching TRBD2. V was clipped by 5 bases and J by 0 bases; unmatched bases: 6. Germline loops: CDR1 MDHEN, CDR2 SYDVKM. The CDR3 is made up of 18 amino acids. CDR3 loop: CASSRGLAGGPSTDTQYF. CDR3 in DNA: TGTGCCAGCAGTCGGGGACTAGCGGGAGGCCCTAGCACAGATACGCAGTATTTT.

V usage is TRBV9 and J usage is TRBJ2-3, with 12 bases lining up with TRBD2. Germline CDR1 and CDR2: SGDLS and YYNGEE. The CDR3 has 16 residues. Trimming cost V 0 bases and J 6 bases; bases outside gene matches: 5. The CDR3 coding sequence is TGTGCCAGCAGCGTAGATCTAGCGGGAGGGCGGGATACGCAGTATTTT. This gives the protein CASSVDLAGGRDTQYF.

This chain uses TRBV5-1 with TRBJ1-2; 8 nucleotides align to TRBD1. The germline V gene has CDR1 SGHRS and CDR2 YFSETQ. The CDR3 spans 18 residues. Trimming took 3 bases from V and 4 from J; bases not matched to a gene: 17. For the CDR3, the DNA is TGCGCCAGCAGCTCCGCGGCCAGGAATCCAGGGGGCATCTATGGCTACACCTTC. Translation: CASSSAARNPGGIYGYTF.

V and J are TRBV27 and TRBJ1-3, with a tentative D call TRBD1 (6 bases). Germline V lookup: CDR1 MNHEY, CDR2 SMNVEV (reference sequence). The V gene lost 8 bases and the J gene lost 0 bases, with 11 bases spanning the gap. This CDR3 spans 14 amino acids. The CDR3 coding sequence is TGTGCCAGCGGACAGTTGAGCTCTGGAAACACCATATATTTT. Encoded protein: CASGQLSSGNTIYF.

The CDR3 is CASSLAGRNQPQHF. CDR3 coding DNA: TGTGCCAGCAGTTTAGCGGGGCGCAATCAGCCCCAGCATTTT. V usage is TRBV27 and J usage is TRBJ1-5, with a tentative D call TRBD1 (5 bases). The V end lost 2 bases, the J end lost 2 bases, and 7 bases lay between the germline ends. CDR1 is MNHEY, CDR2 SMNVEV, per germline (reference sequence). This CDR3 comprises 14 residues.

This chain joins TRBV4-1 and TRBJ2-2; D perhaps matches TRBD1 (5 bases). This CDR3 is 17 amino acids long. Trimming pared 4 bases from V and 5 bases from J, leaving 20 bases between. CDR1 and CDR2 from the germline V gene are MGHRA and YSYEKL. This CDR3 reads CASSPLGRGTGTGELFF. The CDR3 DNA follows: TGCGCCAGCAGCCCCCTGGGAAGGGGCACTGGAACCGGGGAGCTGTTTTTT.

The V call is TRBV2, the J call TRBJ2-7, with 8 bases that match TRBD1. Germline trimming cut 8 bases from V and 1 base from J; bases unmatched to any gene: 4. CDR3 length equals 13 residues. Germline assignment: CDR1 SNHLY and CDR2 FYNNEI. CDR3 in amino acids: CASLDRASYEQYF. The CDR3 DNA reads TGTGCCAGCCTGGACAGGGCATCCTACGAGCAGTACTTC.

The chain recombines TRBV15 with TRBJ2-7, with TRBD1 identical over 8 bases. With V trimmed by 0 bases and J by 7 bases, 8 bases remained unmatched. This CDR3 comprises 15 residues. CDR1 LNHNV and CDR2 YYDKDF come from the germline V gene (reference sequence). CDR3 nucleotide sequence: TGTGCCACCAGCAGAGATCTCGGACAGGGAGGTGAGCAGTACTTC. This gives the protein CATSRDLGQGGEQYF.

The chain joins TRBV6-1 to TRBJ1-4; no reliable D call. The V end lost 2 bases, the J end lost 3 bases, and 10 bases lay between the germline ends. The CDR3 loop spans 15 amino acids. Germline V lookup: CDR1 MNHNS, CDR2 SASEGT. This CDR3 reads CASSEFRTANEKLFF. The CDR3, as DNA: TGTGCCAGCAGTGAATTCCGGACGGCTAATGAAAAACTGTTTTTT.

The V gene is TRBV11-2, the J gene TRBJ2-1; TRBD2 matches 13 bases. The V and J ends lost 5 bases and 0 bases, in that order; junction bases with no gene match: 4. The CDR3 runs 17 residues. Germline assignment: CDR1 SGHAT and CDR2 FQNNGV. In DNA form, the CDR3 reads TGTGCCAGCAGCCCGAGGACTAGCGGGAGCTCCTACAATGAGCAGTTCTTC. This encodes CASSPRTSGSSYNEQFF.

The genes are TRBV28 and TRBJ2-7; D is unclear. The germline CDR1 and CDR2 sequences are MDHEN and SYDVKM. The CDR3 runs 15 residues. Between the trimmed V and J ends, which lost 5 bases and 0 bases, there was a span of 14 bases. CDR3 residues: CASSPAGFPSYEQYF. The CDR3 DNA reads TGTGCCAGCAGTCCCGCAGGCTTCCCCTCCTACGAGCAGTACTTC.

The gene calls are TRBV7-6 and TRBJ1-1; no firm D call. V lost 5 bases and J 5 bases, leaving 15 bases between the germline ends. Germline assignment: CDR1 SGHVS and CDR2 FNYEAQ. There are 14 residues in the CDR3. The CDR3 reads CASSPGMVGTEAFF. In DNA, the CDR3 is TGTGCCAGCAGCCCCGGCATGGTGGGTACTGAAGCTTTCTTT. The full variable domain, its missing parts supplied by reference TRBV7-6 and TRBJ1-1, is GAGVSQSPRYKVTKRGQDVALRCDPISGHVSLYWYRQALGQGPEFLTYFNYEAQQDKSGLPNDRFSAERPEGSISTLTIQRTEQRDSAMYRCASSPGMVGTEAFFGQGTRLTVV.

As to this clone: Other DNA sequences in the same sample also yield this CDR3. V and J are TRBV28 and TRBJ2-7; D not certain. Trimming pared 7 bases from V and 4 bases from J, leaving 11 bases between. CDR3 length: 12 amino acids. CDR1 is MDHEN, CDR2 SYDVKM, per germline. CDR3 DNA: TGTGCCAGCACTTGGGGTTCGTACGAGCAGTACTTC. This encodes CASTWGSYEQYF. The full variable domain, its missing parts supplied by reference TRBV28 and TRBJ2-7, is DVKVTQSSRYLVKRTGEKVFLECVQDMDHENMFWYRQDPGLGLRLIYFSYDVKMKEKGDIPEGYSVSREKKERFSLILESASTNQTSMYLCASTWGSYEQYFGPGTRLTVT.

This chain connects TRBV5-5 to TRBJ2-2; D not resolved. Between the trimmed V and J ends, which lost 5 bases and 3 bases, there was a span of 11 bases. Germline V gene sequence: CDR1 SGHKS, CDR2 YYEKEE (reference sequence). The CDR3 extends over 14 amino acids. The CDR3 region has the DNA TGTGCCAGCAGAATACCCCAGGACACCGGGGAGCTGTTTTTT. Amino acids: CASRIPQDTGELFF. The full variable domain, with the rest looked up from reference TRBV5-5 and TRBJ2-2, is DAGVTQSPTHLIKTRGQQVTLRCSPISGHKSVSWYQQVLGQGPQFIFQYYEKEERGRGNFPDRFSARQFPNYSSELNVNALLLGDSALYLCASRIPQDTGELFFGEGSRLTVL.

The chain links TRBV5-6 to TRBJ2-1; D not certain. The CDR3 runs to 13 residues. Germline CDR1 is SGHDT and CDR2 is YYEEEE. The ends were cut back, 0 bases at V and 9 bases at J, with 10 bases in the middle. CDR3 nucleotide sequence: TGTGCCAGCAGCTTGGCCCTTACGGGTGAGCAGTTCTTC. It translates to CASSLALTGEQFF.

The V gene is TRBV4-1, the J gene TRBJ2-1, with TRBD2 matching 9 bases. The CDR3 contains 13 residues. Germline trimming cut 6 bases from V and 7 bases from J; bases unmatched to any gene: 4. The germline V gene encodes CDR1 MGHRA and CDR2 YSYEKL. For the CDR3, the DNA is TGCGCCAGCAGTCCTGGACTAGCGAATGAGCAGTTCTTC. Translation gives CASSPGLANEQFF.

This clone was seen a single time. The chain uses TRBV5-4 and TRBJ2-7; 7 positions agree with TRBD1. Germline CDR1 and CDR2: SGHNT and YYREEE (reference sequence). V shed 4 bases and J 1 base; nucleotides not matched to a gene: 2. The length of the CDR3 is 13 residues. The CDR3 nucleotides read TGTGCCAGCAGCACGGACAGGTCCTACGAGCAGTACTTC. Protein product: CASSTDRSYEQYF.

This clone was seen once. The rearrangement joins TRBV11-2 to TRBJ1-4; 8 bases fit TRBD1. Germline-derived CDR1 and CDR2 are SGHAT and FQNNGV. The CDR3 runs to 16 residues. Trimming at V came to 8 bases and at J to 0 bases, leaving 8 bases not matched to a gene. CDR3 region: CASSGQGAATNEKLFF. DNA for the CDR3: TGTGCCAGCTCTGGGCAGGGGGCGGCAACTAATGAAAAACTGTTTTTT.

V gene TRBV27 combines with J gene TRBJ2-7; 7 bases agree with TRBD2. Trimming took 4 bases from V and 2 from J; bases not matched to a gene: 8. Germline V gives CDR1 MNHEY, CDR2 SMNVEV (reference sequence). The CDR3 length is 15 residues. CDR3 sequence reads: CASSSPGTNTYEQYF. CDR3 nucleotides: TGTGCCAGCAGTTCCCCCGGGACTAACACCTACGAGCAGTACTTC.

The chain is built from TRBV5-4 and TRBJ2-1, with TRBD2 as a possible D gene (6 bases). Between the trimmed V and J ends, which lost 4 bases and 7 bases, there was a span of 18 bases. CDR3 length equals 15 residues. CDR1 is SGHNT, CDR2 YYREEE, per germline (reference sequence). DNA of the CDR3: TGTGCCAGCAGCCCGGAGGGACTCTGGGGGAATGAGCAGTTCTTC. As protein: CASSPEGLWGNEQFF.

V gene TRBV6-5 combines with J gene TRBJ2-1, with a weak D call TRBD1 (6 bases). V was shortened by 6 bases and J by 0 bases, with 12 bases between the two germline ends. The CDR3 has 15 amino acids. Germline CDR1 and CDR2: MNHEY and SVGAGI. CDR3 loop: CASSQGHFSYNEQFF. In DNA, the CDR3 is TGTGCCAGCAGCCAGGGACACTTCTCCTACAATGAGCAGTTCTTC.

The chain links TRBV5-6 to TRBJ2-7, with a possible D match to TRBD2 (6 bases). Per germline, CDR1 SGHDT and CDR2 YYEEEE. This CDR3 spans 15 amino acids. V was clipped by 4 bases and J by 0 bases, with 14 bases between them. The CDR3 nucleotides are TGTGCCAGCAGCCGGAGGGACCATAGCTCCTACGAGCAGTACTTC. Translating it yields CASSRRDHSSYEQYF.

This clone is a singleton in its sample. The CDR3 protein is CASSSRTSGRRAYEQYF. The CDR3 bases are TGTGCCAGTAGTTCCAGGACTAGCGGGAGAAGGGCCTACGAGCAGTACTTC. This chain joins TRBV19 and TRBJ2-7; 13 bases map to TRBD2. The J segment lost 2 bases and the V segment lost 5 bases, leaving 9 bases of the junction unmatched. The CDR3 runs 17 residues. Germline values: CDR1 LNHDA, CDR2 SQIVND (reference sequence).

This clone was counted only a few times. V and J are TRBV19 and TRBJ1-1; D unresolved. Germline CDR1 reads LNHDA; CDR2 reads SQIVND (reference sequence). This CDR3 contains 12 residues. Trimming left V 4 bases short and J 11 bases short, with 14 bases between. The CDR3 reads CASSTGLVTAFF. The CDR3 DNA reads as TGTGCCAGTAGTACAGGACTTGTTACCGCTTTCTTT. Based on the CDR3 plus reference TRBV19 and TRBJ1-1, the full variable domain is DGGITQSPKYLFRKEGQNVTLSCEQNLNHDAMYWYRQDPGQGLRLIYYSQIVNDFQKGDIAEGYSVSREKKESFPLTVTSAQKNPTAFYLCASSTGLVTAFFGQGTRLTVV.

This chain connects TRBV7-9 to TRBJ1-4; D is possibly TRBD1 (6 bases). There are 13 residues in the CDR3. Germline assignment: CDR1 SEHNR and CDR2 FQNEAQ (reference sequence). The V end lost 1 base, the J end lost 11 bases, and 11 bases lay between the germline ends. This CDR3 is CASSLVEGEKLFF. The DNA of the CDR3 is TGTGCCAGCAGCTTAGTGGAGGGGGAGAAACTGTTTTTT.

The chain employs TRBV7-2 and TRBJ1-1; D not resolved. Looked up from germline, CDR1 is SGHTA and CDR2 is FQGNSA. V was trimmed by 5 bases and J by 1 base, leaving 8 bases between them. The CDR3 loop spans 13 amino acids. The CDR3: CASSPNGNTEAFF. DNA for the CDR3: TGTGCCAGCAGCCCCAACGGGAACACTGAAGCTTTCTTT.

The CDR3 coding sequence is TGTGCCAGCAGTTTGGGGGTCTTCACTGAAGCTTTCTTT. This codes for CASSLGVFTEAFF. This sequence joins TRBV28 and TRBJ1-1; D is possibly TRBD1 (5 bases). V was cut by 3 bases and J by 4 bases, with 9 bases left in between. The CDR3 consists of 13 residues. CDR1 is MDHEN and CDR2 is SYDVKM in the germline V gene.

J is TRBJ1-1 and V is TRBV13; no firm D call. Germline V gene sequence: CDR1 PRHDT, CDR2 FYEKMQ (reference sequence). The ends were cut back, 0 bases at V and 3 bases at J, with 8 bases in the middle. CDR3 length: 14 residues. The CDR3 region has the DNA TGTGCCAGCAGCTTAGGGGGTGCCGACACTGAAGCTTTCTTT. It specifies CASSLGGADTEAFF.

The rearrangement joins TRBV5-6 to TRBJ2-1; TRBD2 matches 8 bases. The germline CDR1 and CDR2 sequences are SGHDT and YYEEEE. This CDR3 region has 14 residues. V dropped 3 bases and J dropped 6; count of bases not matched to a gene: 5. The CDR3 sequence: CASSSGLAPNEQFF. In DNA form, the CDR3 reads TGTGCCAGCAGCTCCGGACTAGCCCCCAATGAGCAGTTCTTC.

The rearrangement uses TRBV29-1 and TRBJ2-1; 7 bases are a match to TRBD2. The CDR3 runs 13 residues. V lost 4 bases, J lost 7 bases, and 7 bases stayed unmatched. CDR1 and CDR2 from the germline V gene are SQVTM and ANQGSEA. The CDR3, as DNA: TGCAGCGTTGGGCGGGAGAATAGGAATGAGCAGTTCTTC. Protein: CSVGRENRNEQFF.

The rearrangement uses TRBV7-8 and TRBJ2-7; 10 bases match TRBD2. J gave up 2 bases and V 5 bases, and 6 bases lay outside the gene matches. There are 15 residues in the CDR3. The germline V gene has CDR1 SGHVS and CDR2 FQNEAQ. The CDR3 sequence is CASSALAGVTYEQYF. CDR3 sequence (DNA): TGTGCCAGCAGCGCCCTAGCGGGAGTAACCTACGAGCAGTACTTC.

Note on this clone: Other DNA sequences within the sample encode an identical CDR3. The V and J genes are TRBV5-4 and TRBJ2-5; tentative D call: TRBD1 (5 bases). V gave up 2 bases and J gave up 3 bases, with 8 bases separating them. This CDR3 is built from 13 residues. Germline assignment: CDR1 SGHNT and CDR2 YYREEE (reference sequence). CDR3: CASSLETEETQYF. The CDR3, as DNA: TGTGCCAGCAGCTTAGAGACAGAAGAGACCCAGTACTTC.